The sample holds a few counts of the clone carrying this T cell receptor beta chain. The data belong to a study of response to subunit inactivated influenza vaccine. MiXCR, run by TCRdb on the RT-PCR reads, gives a single entry per CDR3 protein. The sample includes 590,000 or so distinct CDR3 sequences, 14% of them seen just once. The sample consisted of PBMCs from blood, taken 14 to 15 days before vaccination. The receptor's source is a middle-aged man who received an inactivated influenza vaccine.

CDR3 protein: CASSFLLGSTNEKLFF. CDR3 DNA sequence: TGCGCCAGCAGCTTCCTTCTGGGGTCAACTAATGAAAAACTGTTTTTT. The gene calls are TRBV5-1 and TRBJ1-4; D is ambiguous. Germline loops: CDR1 SGHRS, CDR2 YFSETQ. V shed 2 bases and J shed 0 bases, with 11 bases lying between them. This CDR3 spans 16 amino acids.